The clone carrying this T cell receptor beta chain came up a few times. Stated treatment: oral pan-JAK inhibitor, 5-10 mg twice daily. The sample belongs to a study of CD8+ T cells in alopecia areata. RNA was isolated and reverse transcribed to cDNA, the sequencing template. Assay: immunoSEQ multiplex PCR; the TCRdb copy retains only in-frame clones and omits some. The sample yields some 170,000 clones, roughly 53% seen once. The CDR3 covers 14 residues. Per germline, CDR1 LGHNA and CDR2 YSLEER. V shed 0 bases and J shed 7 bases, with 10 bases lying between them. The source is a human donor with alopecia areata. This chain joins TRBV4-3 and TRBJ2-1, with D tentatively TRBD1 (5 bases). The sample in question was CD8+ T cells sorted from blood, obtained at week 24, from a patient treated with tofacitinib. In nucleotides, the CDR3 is TGCGCCAGCAGCCAAGATTTCAGGGCAAATGAGCAGTTCTTC. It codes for CASSQDFRANEQFF.